What follows are 4 T cell receptor beta chains derived from one specimen sequenced in a study of T cell repertoires in cytomegalovirus infection. TCRdb re-called the reads through MiXCR, storing one row per CDR3 protein. The sample lists over 250,000 distinct CDR3 sequences, about 23% occurring once. The sample was PBMCs. The source is a human donor in good health (CMV status not recorded). Some clones in this sample may be carry-over from other donors' samples.

The chain uses TRBV7-9 and TRBJ2-7; D gene unclear. The V and J ends lost 1 base and 1 base respectively, with 14 bases between them. From germline, CDR1 is SEHNR and CDR2 FQNEAQ (reference sequence). The length of the CDR3 is 16 residues. Here the CDR3 reads CASSLGGLMRSYEQYF. In DNA form, the CDR3 reads TGTGCCAGCAGCTTAGGAGGCCTGATGAGATCCTACGAGCAGTACTTC.

This clonotype was seen a few times. In DNA, the CDR3 is TGCGCCAGCAGCGGGGGGGGTTTCACCGGGGAGCTGTTTTTT. This translates into CASSGGGFTGELFF. This chain uses TRBV10-1 with TRBJ2-2; TRBD2 matches 8 bases. The CDR3 runs to 14 residues. Germline-derived CDR1 and CDR2 are WNHNN and SYGVQD (reference sequence). V was pared by 6 bases and J by 4 bases, with 4 bases of the junction left unmatched.

The genes are TRBV6-5 and TRBJ1-1, with D unresolved. V gave up 7 bases and J gave up 3 bases, with 12 bases separating them. Per the germline V gene, CDR1 is MNHEY and CDR2 is SVGAGI. This CDR3 comprises 13 residues. CDR3 sequence: CASNLVGDTEAFF. Written as DNA, the CDR3 is TGTGCCAGCAACCTAGTAGGAGACACTGAAGCTTTCTTT.

This clonotype was picked up many times. CDR3 amino acids: CASSSGTGILEQYV. CDR3 coding DNA: TGTGCCAGCAGCTCCGGGACAGGTATTTTGGAGCAGTACGTC. This sequence joins TRBV7-2 and TRBJ2-7; 8 bases are shared with TRBD1. This CDR3 has 14 residues. With V trimmed by 4 bases and J by 7 bases, 9 bases remained unmatched. CDR1 is SGHTA and CDR2 is FQGNSA in the germline V gene.